The rows below give T cell receptor beta chains drawn from one sample of a study of blood T cell repertoires in COVID-19. Here immunoSEQ multiplex PCR was the method, and the copy in TCRdb shows in-frame clones only, minus some. The sample carries over 200,000 clones, 70% to 90% recorded once. Sequenced: PBMCs or T cells enriched from blood (not recorded which). These receptors all come from a woman aged 50 to 65 in a cohort exposed to, infected with or recovered from COVID-19 (not recorded which). CDR3s include the opening cysteine and the closing phenylalanine or tryptophan. A D gene is named only where the DNA matches it firmly. Rows may omit the clone size; those that give it use once, few, many or a size class.

D: TRBD1
size: NA
J: TRBJ2-7
V: TRBV4-3
CDR3: CASSQAGTGGNDEQYF
DNA: TGCGCCAGCAGCCAAGCCGGGACAGGGGGGAATGACGAGCAGTACTTC

D: TRBD2
size: NA
J: TRBJ2-1
V: TRBV4-1
CDR3: CASSQDFGGAGNEQFF
DNA: TGCGCCAGCAGCCAAGATTTCGGGGGGGCGGGCAATGAGCAGTTCTTC

D: TRBD1
size: NA
J: TRBJ1-2
V: TRBV5-6
CDR3: CASSLGDRVVGYTF
DNA: TGTGCCAGCAGCTTAGGGGACAGGGTGGTTGGCTACACCTTC

D: TRBD1
size: NA
J: TRBJ1-2
V: TRBV5-3
CDR3: CARSLVPGGSYGYTF
DNA: TGTGCCAGAAGCTTGGTCCCAGGGGGCTCCTATGGCTACACCTTC

D: NA
size: NA
J: TRBJ1-3
V: TRBV7-2
CDR3: CASSPRQGTGNTIYF
DNA: TGTGCCAGCAGCCCTAGGCAGGGAACTGGAAACACCATATATTTT

D: TRBD1
size: NA
J: TRBJ2-5
V: TRBV5-1
CDR3: CASANRDRGQQETQYF
DNA: TGCGCCAGCGCTAACCGGGACAGGGGCCAGCAAGAGACCCAGTACTTC

D: NA
size: NA
J: TRBJ2-5
V: TRBV6-6
CDR3: CASSPRVMEQETQYF
DNA: TGTGCCAGCAGTCCCCGGGTGATGGAACAAGAGACCCAGTACTTC

D: NA
size: NA
J: TRBJ1-1
V: TRBV27
CDR3: CASSSTGTKSTEAFF
DNA: TGTGCCAGCAGTTCCACCGGGACAAAGAGCACTGAAGCTTTCTTT

D: NA
size: NA
J: TRBJ2-1
V: TRBV6-1
CDR3: CASSELAGRQQFF
DNA: TGTGCCAGCAGTGAACTTGCGGGGAGGCAGCAGTTCTTC

D: TRBD2
size: NA
J: TRBJ2-1
V: TRBV3-1/TRBV3-2
CDR3: CASNRGGAGNEQFF
DNA: TGTGCCAGCAATCGCGGGGGGGCCGGGAATGAGCAGTTCTTC

D: NA
size: NA
J: TRBJ2-1
V: TRBV30
CDR3: CAWSVLAPIQFF
DNA: TGTGCCTGGAGTGTCCTAGCTCCTATCCAGTTCTTC

D: TRBD2
size: NA
J: TRBJ2-1
V: TRBV16
CDR3: CASSQSASGGAGEQFF
DNA: TGTGCCAGCAGCCAATCCGCTAGCGGGGGGGCAGGTGAGCAGTTCTTC

D: TRBD1
size: few
J: TRBJ2-1
V: TRBV5-8
CDR3: CASSTNPGQGNNEQFF
DNA: TGTGCCAGCAGCACCAACCCGGGACAGGGTAACAATGAGCAGTTCTTC

D: NA
size: NA
J: TRBJ1-1
V: TRBV30
CDR3: CAWSVPGGWTEAFF
DNA: TGTGCCTGGAGTGTACCGGGGGGCTGGACTGAAGCTTTCTTT

D: TRBD1
size: NA
J: TRBJ1-2
V: TRBV7-9
CDR3: CASTSWTGEKNYGYTF
DNA: TGTGCCAGCACCTCTTGGACAGGGGAAAAGAACTATGGCTACACCTTC

D: TRBD1
size: few
J: TRBJ1-3
V: TRBV6-5
CDR3: CASRRQGTGNTIYF
DNA: TGTGCCAGCAGACGACAGGGAACTGGAAACACCATATATTTT

D: NA
size: few
J: TRBJ1-3
V: TRBV19
CDR3: CASSLQGSGNTIYF
DNA: TGTGCCAGCTCATTACAGGGTTCCGGAAACACCATATATTTT

D: NA
size: NA
J: TRBJ1-5
V: TRBV12-3/TRBV12-4
CDR3: CASSSRGQPQHF
DNA: TGTGCCAGCAGTTCCCGAGGGCAGCCCCAGCATTTT

D: NA
size: NA
J: TRBJ1-2
V: TRBV5-1
CDR3: CASSPEGGQYYGYTF
DNA: TGCGCCAGCAGCCCCGAGGGGGGGCAATACTATGGCTACACCTTC